What follows are 15 T cell receptor beta chains derived from one specimen sequenced in a study of OX40 agonist ivuxolimab in advanced cancers. Generated by immunoSEQ multiplex PCR, the TCRdb table keeps only in-frame clones and is missing some. Of 70,000 to 95,000 clones listed, about 95% are singletons. Sequencing was performed on CD4+ or CD8+ T cells sorted from blood, taken in a trial of the OX40 agonist ivuxolimab. The receptors here all came from an adult with an advanced solid tumor such as melanoma, head and neck, liver or kidney cancer.

The chain couples TRBV5-6 to TRBJ2-2, with D tentatively TRBD1 (5 bases). Trimming left V 0 bases short and J 7 bases short, with 13 bases between. CDR3 length: 15 residues. Germline V CDR1 and CDR2: SGHDT, YYEEEE. The CDR3 sequence: CASSLVRQGNGELFF. DNA of the CDR3: TGTGCCAGCAGCTTGGTCCGGCAGGGCAACGGGGAGCTGTTTTTT.

Written as DNA, the CDR3 is TGTGCCAGCTTAGGGGGGAGACTTCAGCTGTTTTTT. Protein sequence: CASLGGRLQLFF. The chain carries TRBV19 and TRBJ2-2; the D call may be TRBD1 or TRBD2 (6 bases each). The germline V gene encodes CDR1 LNHDA and CDR2 SQIVND (reference sequence). Trimming pared 9 bases from V and 12 bases from J, leaving 17 bases between. The CDR3 has 12 amino acids. The whole variable domain, filled in from reference TRBV19 and TRBJ2-2, reads DGGITQSPKYLFRKEGQNVTLSCEQNLNHDAMYWYRQDPGQGLRLIYYSQIVNDFQKGDIAEGYSVSREKKESFPLTVTSAQKNPTAFYLCASLGGRLQLFFGEGSRLTVL.

The rearrangement uses TRBV28 and TRBJ1-2; D perhaps matches TRBD1 (5 bases). The CDR3 length is 14 residues. Germline V gives CDR1 MDHEN, CDR2 SYDVKM. Trimming cost V 2 bases and J 5 bases, with 12 bases left between them. CDR3 amino acids: CASSLEGMGYGYTF. CDR3 nucleotides: TGTGCCAGCAGTTTAGAGGGGATGGGATATGGCTACACCTTC.

The chain is built from TRBV9 and TRBJ2-2, with TRBD2 matching over 8 bases. With 4 bases clipped from V and 6 bases from J, the junction kept 2 bases outside the gene matches. Germline loops: CDR1 SGDLS, CDR2 YYNGEE. This CDR3 has 13 amino acids. DNA of the CDR3: TGTGCCAGCAGCCCAGCGGGAGCCGGGGAGCTGTTTTTT. Its translation is CASSPAGAGELFF.

The CDR3 sequence is CASSPLSGTNTGELFF. CDR3 bases: TGTGCCAGCAGCCCTCTTAGCGGGACCAACACCGGGGAGCTGTTTTTT. The chain couples TRBV4-2 to TRBJ2-2; 8 bases line up with TRBD2. The germline V gene has CDR1 LGHNA and CDR2 YNFKEQ. Trimming cost V 4 bases and J 2 bases; bases outside gene matches: 6. The CDR3 contains 16 residues.

In DNA, the CDR3 is TGTGCCAGCAGTGAAGCTCGAACAGGGTATTATGGCTACACCTTC. Translating it yields CASSEARTGYYGYTF. J is TRBJ1-2 and V is TRBV2; TRBD1 is a possible D gene (6 bases). Deletions cut 0 bases from V and 5 bases from J, with 13 bases between. The germline CDR1 and CDR2 sequences are SNHLY and FYNNEI. This CDR3 has 15 residues.

The chain carries TRBV27 and TRBJ2-1; 8 bases line up with TRBD2. This CDR3 comprises 15 residues. CDR1 and CDR2 (germline): MNHEY, SMNVEV (reference sequence). V lost 6 bases and J lost 1; bases outside the gene matches: 5. The chain's CDR3 is CASSLTSGSYNEQFF. The CDR3 nucleotides are TGTGCCAGCAGCCTCACTAGCGGATCCTACAATGAGCAGTTCTTC.

V is TRBV4-3 and J is TRBJ1-2; 10 nucleotides align to TRBD1. V trimming: 4 bases; J trimming: 6 bases; junction bases outside the gene matches: 8. CDR1 and CDR2 (germline): LGHNA, YSLEER. This CDR3 has 15 residues. Here the CDR3 reads CASSRDSGTGDGYTF. CDR3 bases: TGCGCCAGCAGCCGAGACTCCGGGACAGGGGATGGCTACACCTTC.

The chain's CDR3 is CASSHGEPGNTIYF. The CDR3 DNA sequence: TGTGCCAGCAGCCACGGGGAGCCTGGAAACACCATATATTTT. V usage is TRBV5-4 and J usage is TRBJ1-3; D not certain. Trimming removed 4 bases at V and 2 bases at J, with 10 bases between. The CDR3 runs 14 residues. Germline CDR1 SGHNT, CDR2 YYREEE (reference sequence). The variable domain in full, completed from reference TRBV5-4 and TRBJ1-3, reads ETGVTQSPTHLIKTRGQQVTLRCSSQSGHNTVSWYQQALGQGPQFIFQYYREEENGRGNFPPRFSGLQFPNYSSELNVNALELDDSALYLCASSHGEPGNTIYFGEGSWLTVV.

This clone showed up just once. This rearrangement joins TRBV10-3 to TRBJ2-7; TRBD2 aligns across 11 bases. Trimming removed 3 bases from V and 3 bases from J; junction bases left unmatched: 4. CDR1 is ENHRY and CDR2 is SYGVKD in the germline V gene. There are 15 residues in the CDR3. The CDR3 DNA sequence: TGTGCCATCAGTGAAGAGGGGACTAGCGGCTACGAGCAGTACTTC. It translates to CAISEEGTSGYEQYF.

The rearrangement uses TRBV4-3 and TRBJ1-1; D is ambiguous. V was shortened by 1 base and J by 4 bases, with 10 bases between the two germline ends. CDR1 and CDR2 from the germline V gene are LGHNA and YSLEER. The CDR3 covers 14 residues. DNA of the CDR3: TGCGCCAGCAGCCAAGGTCGGTTACCCACTGAAGCTTTCTTT. Translating it yields CASSQGRLPTEAFF.

V and J are TRBV4-1 and TRBJ1-6; D gene unclear. With 1 base removed from V and 13 bases from J, the gap between germline ends came to 14 bases. CDR3 length: 14 residues. The germline gives CDR1 MGHRA, CDR2 YSYEKL. CDR3 in amino acids: CASSQGQNRAPLHF. The CDR3 DNA reads as TGCGCCAGCAGCCAAGGACAAAACCGGGCTCCCCTCCACTTT.

The V gene is TRBV6-1, the J gene TRBJ1-2, with 7 positions matching TRBD1. The CDR3 loop spans 15 amino acids. The V segment lost 6 bases and the J segment 2 bases; nucleotides outside the gene matches: 9. The germline V gene encodes CDR1 MNHNS and CDR2 SASEGT. CDR3 sequence reads: CASSLPLTGNYGYTF. The CDR3 bases are TGTGCCAGCAGCTTACCACTGACAGGGAACTATGGCTACACCTTC.

The V and J genes are TRBV4-1 and TRBJ2-1; 11 nucleotides match TRBD2. The germline CDR1 and CDR2 sequences are MGHRA and YSYEKL. The CDR3 loop spans 15 amino acids. The ends lost 4 bases at V and 4 bases at J; junction bases unmatched: 3. The CDR3 bases are TGCGCCAGCAGCCTTAGCGGGGGGGCTTACAATGAGCAGTTCTTC. It yields the protein CASSLSGGAYNEQFF.

The V and J genes are TRBV28 and TRBJ2-2; D remains unclear. The CDR3 runs to 14 residues. V dropped 8 bases and J dropped 0 bases, with 10 bases sitting between them. Looked up from germline, CDR1 is MDHEN and CDR2 is SYDVKM. As DNA, the CDR3 is TGTGCCAGCGAATACAGCCCGAACACCGGGGAGCTGTTTTTT. It codes for CASEYSPNTGELFF.